The 26 T cell receptor beta chains listed next were all sequenced from one sample in a study of T cell changes during pregnancy in multiple sclerosis. Assay used: immunoSEQ multiplex PCR; TCRdb lists only in-frame clones, some missing. Found here are tens of thousands of clones, approximately 94% of them singletons; the top ten hold approximately 0.8%. The input for sequencing was peripheral blood, taken in the third trimester of pregnancy. These receptors originate from a female donor with multiple sclerosis, enrolled in a pregnancy study.

The rearrangement links TRBV28 to TRBJ1-1; weak D call: TRBD1 (5 bases). Germline lookup yields CDR1 MDHEN and CDR2 SYDVKM. V was clipped by 1 base and J by 5 bases, with 14 bases between them. CDR3 size: 15 residues. CDR3 amino acids: CASSLSSMGGTEAFF. CDR3 in DNA: TGTGCCAGCAGTTTATCTTCAATGGGGGGGACTGAAGCTTTCTTT. Filled out from reference TRBV28 and TRBJ1-1, the complete variable domain reads DVKVTQSSRYLVKRTGEKVFLECVQDMDHENMFWYRQDPGLGLRLIYFSYDVKMKEKGDIPEGYSVSREKKERFSLILESASTNQTSMYLCASSLSSMGGTEAFFGQGTRLTVV.

This chain links TRBV9 with TRBJ2-2, with D perhaps TRBD2 (5 bases). The germline CDR1 and CDR2 sequences are SGDLS and YYNGEE. The CDR3 spans 14 residues. Trimming pared 3 bases from V and 7 bases from J, leaving 13 bases between. CDR3 nucleotides: TGTGCCAGCAGCGAGCTAGCAACTGACGGGGAGCTGTTTTTT. It yields the protein CASSELATDGELFF.

The chain links TRBV12-2 to TRBJ2-7; TRBD1 is the table's D call, not checked against the DNA. TRBV12-2 is noted as a pseudogene. The CDR3 length is 16 residues. The CDR3 loop reads CASRPTTLGAGYEQYF. The DNA for the CDR3 is TGTGCAAGTCGTCCAACGACCCTAGGGGCAGGCTACGAGCAGTACTTC.

This clone was seen once. This chain connects TRBV18 to TRBJ2-4, with 9 bases fitting TRBD1. The CDR3 length is 16 residues. Germline V gene data show CDR1 as KGHSH and CDR2 as LQKENI. The J segment lost 1 base and the V segment lost 3 bases, leaving 4 bases of the junction unmatched. CDR3 loop: CASSPGQGKAKNIQYF. The CDR3 DNA sequence: TGTGCCAGCTCACCCGGACAGGGGAAGGCCAAAAACATTCAGTACTTC.

The chain is built from TRBV7-9 and TRBJ2-3; TRBD2 matches at 11 bases. Germline V CDR1 and CDR2: SEHNR, FQNEAQ (reference sequence). The ends lost 5 bases at V and 4 bases at J; junction bases unmatched: 14. This CDR3 is built from 18 residues. CDR3 DNA: TGTGCCAGCAGCGTCCAGACTAACCTAGCGGGAGGCGCAGATACGCAGTATTTT. Protein: CASSVQTNLAGGADTQYF.

The rearrangement uses TRBV4-2 and TRBJ1-2; a weak D match, TRBD1 (6 bases). Trimming took 0 bases from V and 8 from J, leaving 19 bases between them. Looked up from germline, CDR1 is LGHNA and CDR2 is YNFKEQ. The length of the CDR3 is 16 residues. CDR3 coding DNA: TGTGCCAGCAGCCAAGACCCCACAGGGACGGCGGTCGGCTACACCTTC. This translates into CASSQDPTGTAVGYTF.

The V call is TRBV19, the J call TRBJ1-1; D might be TRBD1 (6 bases). V was cut by 6 bases and J by 1 base, with 15 bases left in between. The CDR3 extends over 15 amino acids. CDR1 LNHDA and CDR2 SQIVND come from the germline V gene (reference sequence). This CDR3 is CASRQPTGKNTEAFF. The CDR3 region has the DNA TGTGCCAGTAGACAACCGACAGGAAAGAACACTGAAGCTTTCTTT.

The chain joins TRBV6-5 to TRBJ1-3, with TRBD1 as a possible D gene (5 bases). This CDR3 has 15 amino acids. CDR1 and CDR2 from the germline V gene are MNHEY and SVGAGI. V lost 5 bases and J 0 bases, leaving 11 bases between the germline ends. The CDR3 sequence: CASSRGPSSGNTIYF. The CDR3 nucleotides are TGTGCCAGCAGTAGGGGCCCGAGCTCTGGAAACACCATATATTTT.

J is TRBJ2-5 and V is TRBV18; D perhaps matches TRBD1 (7 bases). The germline V gene has CDR1 KGHSH and CDR2 LQKENI. V lost 6 bases and J 2 bases, leaving 10 bases between the germline ends. The CDR3 length is 13 residues. DNA of the CDR3: TGTGCCAGCTCGGAGGGACAGCAAGAGACCCAGTACTTC. The encoded protein is CASSEGQQETQYF.

The rearrangement links TRBV6-1 to TRBJ1-5; 8 bases match TRBD1. V lost 10 bases and J lost 6; bases outside the gene matches: 11. The CDR3 is 14 amino acids. In germline, CDR1 is MNHNS, CDR2 SASEGT. CDR3 sequence: CATVDRVVRQPQHF. CDR3 bases: TGTGCCACCGTGGACAGGGTGGTCCGTCAGCCCCAGCATTTT.

The genes are TRBV2 and TRBJ1-5; 7 bases are shared with TRBD1. With V trimmed by 9 bases and J by 8 bases, 13 bases remained unmatched. Germline V lookup: CDR1 SNHLY, CDR2 FYNNEI. The CDR3 loop spans 14 amino acids. The CDR3 DNA follows: TGTGCCAGTAAAGACAGGGAAGGAGTGGAGCCCCAGCATTTT. It is translated as CASKDREGVEPQHF.

The chain is built from TRBV4-1 and TRBJ2-7; the D is unclear. Germline V gene data show CDR1 as MGHRA and CDR2 as YSYEKL. There are 15 residues in the CDR3. V gave up 1 base and J gave up 0 bases, with 10 bases separating them. This chain's CDR3 is CASSQAITGSYEQYF. The CDR3 DNA follows: TGCGCCAGCAGCCAAGCTATTACGGGCTCCTACGAGCAGTACTTC.

The rearrangement joins TRBV7-9 to TRBJ2-2; weak D call: TRBD2 (5 bases). The CDR3 spans 14 residues. Germline lookup yields CDR1 SEHNR and CDR2 FQNEAQ (reference sequence). The ends were cut back, 8 bases at V and 5 bases at J, with 15 bases in the middle. In nucleotides, the CDR3 is TGTGCCAGCCTCGCTAGCCAATTAACCGGGGAGCTGTTTTTT. This encodes CASLASQLTGELFF.

The chain joins TRBV6-1 to TRBJ2-1; 8 nucleotides line up with TRBD1. V dropped 1 base and J dropped 8; count of bases not matched to a gene: 10. This CDR3 is 16 amino acids long. From germline, CDR1 is MNHNS and CDR2 SASEGT. CDR3 in DNA: TGTGCCAGCAGTGAAGTTGGACAGGGAAGAAGCTATGAGCAGTTCTTC. Protein sequence: CASSEVGQGRSYEQFF.

The gene calls are TRBV28 and TRBJ1-2; the D gene is possibly TRBD1 (6 bases). CDR1 is MDHEN and CDR2 is SYDVKM in the germline V gene. The CDR3 totals 13 residues. V was cut by 1 base and J by 10 bases, with 13 bases left in between. CDR3 amino acids: CASSLSDTGIYTF. The CDR3 DNA reads as TGTGCCAGCAGTTTATCCGACACAGGGATCTACACCTTC.

The chain is built from TRBV7-2 and TRBJ2-1; TRBD2 aligns across 7 bases. Germline V lookup: CDR1 SGHTA, CDR2 FQGNSA. The V and J ends lost 2 bases and 4 bases, in that order; junction bases with no gene match: 5. The CDR3 is made up of 15 amino acids. The CDR3 reads CASSLRRETYNEQFF. The CDR3 coding sequence is TGTGCCAGCAGCTTAAGGCGGGAGACGTACAATGAGCAGTTCTTC.

The gene calls are TRBV7-6 and TRBJ1-1; the D gene is possibly TRBD1 (6 bases). Germline V gives CDR1 SGHVS, CDR2 FNYEAQ. Deletions cut 0 bases from V and 2 bases from J, with 16 bases between. The CDR3 spans 17 residues. Written as DNA, the CDR3 is TGTGCCAGCAGCTTAGCAGGGTGGGGGGGGCGTAACACTGAAGCTTTCTTT. This translates into CASSLAGWGGRNTEAFF.

This clone was detected only once. V usage is TRBV19 and J usage is TRBJ2-5; 8 bases line up with TRBD2. Per germline, CDR1 LNHDA and CDR2 SQIVND (reference sequence). The junction had 8 bases not matched to a gene; V was cut back by 4 bases and J by 4 bases. CDR3 length: 15 residues. The CDR3 reads CASSTSGRTGETQYF. The CDR3 DNA sequence: TGTGCCAGTAGTACTAGCGGGCGGACCGGAGAGACCCAGTACTTC.

The chain uses TRBV9 and TRBJ2-1; D unresolved. The CDR3 runs 13 residues. CDR1 and CDR2 (germline): SGDLS, YYNGEE. The V gene lost 1 base and the J gene lost 0 bases, with 2 bases spanning the gap. CDR3 loop: CASSVYSYNEQFF. As DNA, the CDR3 is TGTGCCAGCAGCGTATACTCCTACAATGAGCAGTTCTTC. Combining the CDR3 with reference TRBV9 and TRBJ2-1 gives the whole variable domain DSGVTQTPKHLITATGQRVTLRCSPRSGDLSVYWYQQSLDQGLQFLIQYYNGEERAKGNILERFSAQQFPDLHSELNLSSLELGDSALYFCASSVYSYNEQFFGPGTRLTVL.

The gene calls are TRBV19 and TRBJ2-7; 8 bases match TRBD1. The germline V gene has CDR1 LNHDA and CDR2 SQIVND (reference sequence). V shed 3 bases, J shed 6 bases, and the junction held 10 bases outside the gene matches. The CDR3 contains 15 residues. CDR3 coding DNA: TGTGCCAGTAGTATTGACAGGGGCCGAATTCTCGAGCAGTACTTC. It codes for CASSIDRGRILEQYF.

The chain uses TRBV5-1 and TRBJ1-1, with D possibly being TRBD1 (5 bases). Germline V lookup: CDR1 SGHRS, CDR2 YFSETQ. The CDR3 consists of 15 residues. V lost 4 bases, J lost 4 bases, and 17 bases lay in between. This CDR3 reads CASSDTPGLPTEAFF. DNA for the CDR3: TGCGCCAGCAGCGACACCCCGGGACTGCCCACTGAAGCTTTCTTT.

The V call is TRBV28, the J call TRBJ2-1; 15 bases fit TRBD2. J lost 8 bases, V lost 5 bases, and 7 bases had no gene match. The CDR3 spans 16 residues. Germline V gene sequence: CDR1 MDHEN, CDR2 SYDVKM. CDR3 residues: CASSMGLAGGWDEQFF. Here the CDR3 DNA reads TGTGCCAGCAGTATGGGACTAGCGGGAGGATGGGATGAGCAGTTCTTC. Using reference TRBV28 and TRBJ2-1 for the parts outside the CDR3, the full variable domain is DVKVTQSSRYLVKRTGEKVFLECVQDMDHENMFWYRQDPGLGLRLIYFSYDVKMKEKGDIPEGYSVSREKKERFSLILESASTNQTSMYLCASSMGLAGGWDEQFFGPGTRLTVL.

The rearrangement links TRBV29-1 to TRBJ1-2; D may be TRBD1 (5 bases). The ends were cut back, 6 bases at V and 3 bases at J, with 14 bases in the middle. The length of the CDR3 is 13 residues. CDR1 SQVTM and CDR2 ANQGSEA come from the germline V gene. CDR3 coding DNA: TGCAGCGTCCAAGCAGGGACTGACTATGGCTACACCTTC. This codes for CSVQAGTDYGYTF.

The V and J genes are TRBV6-6 and TRBJ2-1; a weak D match, TRBD2 (6 bases). The CDR3 runs 16 residues. The ends were cut back, 2 bases at V and 6 bases at J, with 17 bases in the middle. Germline V gives CDR1 MNHNY, CDR2 SVGAGI (reference sequence). CDR3 loop: CASSYGMGGTSNEQFF. In nucleotides, the CDR3 is TGTGCCAGCAGTTACGGGATGGGCGGGACTTCCAATGAGCAGTTCTTC.

CDR3 sequence reads: CASTSGLAGGNEQFF. In DNA, the CDR3 is TGTGCCAGCACCTCGGGGCTAGCGGGAGGTAATGAGCAGTTCTTC. The chain carries TRBV27 and TRBJ2-1, with 11 bases lining up with TRBD2. The CDR3 is 15 residues long. With V trimmed by 7 bases and J by 7 bases, 9 bases remained unmatched. Germline CDR1 MNHEY, CDR2 SMNVEV (reference sequence).

The chain uses TRBV7-2 and TRBJ2-2; 8 bases match TRBD2. V lost 2 bases, J lost 2 bases, and 1 base stayed unmatched. CDR3 length: 15 amino acids. The germline V gene encodes CDR1 SGHTA and CDR2 FQGNSA. The CDR3 protein is CASSLTSGNTGELFF. The CDR3 bases are TGTGCCAGCAGCTTAACTAGCGGTAACACCGGGGAGCTGTTTTTT.